This paragraph reports one TCR beta chain. The V and J ends lost 2 bases and 1 base respectively, with 11 bases between them. CDR1 GTSNPN and CDR2 SVGIG come from the germline V gene (reference sequence). The CDR3 runs to 14 residues. This sample is drawn from a study of blood T cell repertoires in COVID-19. Per the original methods: Nucleated cell number was recorded as an estimate derived from reference gene primer amplification. Data came from immunoSEQ multiplex PCR; TCRdb stores just in-frame clones and leaves some out. The V and J calls and clone size are taken from that table; D and trimming were inferred from the DNA. This table has 100,000 to 150,000 clones, roughly 84% appearing once.

Sample: peripheral blood. The TCR was taken from an elderly woman with acute or convalescent COVID-19. The gene calls are TRBV30 and TRBJ1-1; no clear D. For the CDR3, the DNA is TGTGCCTGGAGTTATCGGGGAGCGAACACTGAAGCTTTCTTT. Its protein product is CAWSYRGANTEAFF.